This T cell receptor (beta chain) was observed in a study of shared T cell receptors in the human thymus. Sequenced by immunoSEQ multiplex PCR; TCRdb stores in-frame clones only, minus some. Seen here are under 850,000 clones, approximately 90% observed once, and the top ten hold around 0.0099%. CDR1 is SGHRS and CDR2 is YFSETQ in the germline V gene. The V gene lost 0 bases and the J gene lost 0 bases, with 17 bases spanning the gap. The CDR3 contains 18 residues. This sample was shared with a second study, whose subject was human thymus T cells.

This receptor was identified in a boy under two years old with a congenital heart defect. The sequencing input was thymocytes. This chain uses TRBV5-1 with TRBJ2-3; D might be TRBD2 (5 bases). CDR3 protein: CASSLASWRVVSTDTQYF. In nucleotides, the CDR3 is TGCGCCAGCAGCTTGGCCAGTTGGCGGGTAGTTAGCACAGATACGCAGTATTTT. The variable domain in full, with the rest retrieved from reference TRBV5-1 and TRBJ2-3, is KAGVTQTPRYLIKTRGQQVTLSCSPISGHRSVSWYQQTPGQGLQFLFEYFSETQRNKGNFPGRFSGRQFSNSRSEMNVSTLELGDSALYLCASSLASWRVVSTDTQYFGPGTRLTVL.